This is a list of T cell receptor beta chains from one sample in a study of human T cells and chemical hapten exposure. Each CDR3 protein is one row after TCRdb ran MiXCR on the RACE reads. Of around 330,000 distinct CDR3 sequences listed, 5.5% were seen once; the top ten hold about 7.7%. The input for sequencing was whole blood, taken in connection with sensitization to the hapten diphenylcyclopropenone (DPC). Receptor source: a woman younger than 35 with alopecia areata. Some clones in this sample may be carry-over from other donors' samples. Each CDR3 is given with its conserved first and last residue. D genes are given only for firm matches. Some rows mark clone size as missing; the rest say once, few, many or name a class of expanded clone.

V gene	D gene	J gene	clone size	CDR3 protein	CDR3 DNA
TRBV4-3	NA	TRBJ2-3	NA	CASSQDGLISTDTQYF	TGCGCCAGCAGCCAAGATGGACTGATAAGCACAGATACGCAGTATTTT
TRBV5-5	NA	TRBJ2-5	few	CASSLLQSQETQYF	TGTGCCAGCAGCTTGTTACAGAGCCAAGAGACCCAGTACTTC
TRBV12-5	NA	TRBJ1-1	many	CASGLPPLAEAFF	TGTGCTAGTGGTTTGCCCCCCCTTGCTGAAGCTTTCTTT
TRBV11-3	NA	TRBJ2-3	few	CASSLGGANPAADTQYF	TGTGCCAGCAGCTTAGGAGGGGCTAACCCTGCCGCAGATACGCAGTATTTT
TRBV27	TRBD1	TRBJ1-6	few	CASSFRGQGASYNSPLHF	TGTGCCAGCAGTTTCCGGGGACAGGGGGCGTCCTATAATTCACCCCTCCACTTT
TRBV6-1	NA	TRBJ2-1	few	CASSESIQGGEQFF	TGTGCCAGCAGTGAATCCATACAGGGCGGTGAGCAGTTCTTC
TRBV3-1	TRBD2	TRBJ2-2	many	CASSQDRTSGTSGEITGELFF	TGTGCCAGCAGCCAAGATCGCACCTCGGGGACTAGCGGGGAGATCACCGGGGAGCTGTTTTTT
TRBV6-1	NA	TRBJ2-3	few	CASGVRDTQYF	TGTGCCAGCGGGGTCCGCGATACGCAGTATTTT
TRBV6-2/TRBV6-3	NA	TRBJ2-2	many	CASRTGLDTGELFF	TGTGCCAGCAGAACGGGCCTTGACACCGGGGAGCTGTTTTTT
TRBV4-2	NA	TRBJ2-3	many	CASSQDQGRGADTQYF	TGTGCCAGCAGCCAAGATCAAGGGAGAGGAGCAGATACGCAGTATTTT
TRBV7-9	NA	TRBJ1-1	NA	CASSSRANRSRNTEAFF	TGTGCCAGCAGCTCCCGCGCAAACAGGTCTAGGAACACTGAAGCTTTCTTT
TRBV5-1	NA	TRBJ1-2	few	CASSLGPPYGYTF	TGCGCCAGCAGCTTGGGACCGCCCTATGGCTACACCTTC
TRBV9	NA	TRBJ1-1	NA	CASSPDVTTEAFF	TGTGCCAGCAGCCCTGACGTGACCACTGAAGCTTTCTTT
TRBV24-1	TRBD1	TRBJ1-1	few	CATSTGDKYTEAFF	TGTGCCACCTCGACAGGGGATAAGTACACTGAAGCTTTCTTT
TRBV7-2	TRBD1	TRBJ2-1	many	CASSLRGSGTGNNEQFF	TGTGCCAGCAGCTTAAGGGGATCCGGGACAGGCAACAATGAGCAGTTCTTC
TRBV28	TRBD1	TRBJ1-6	few	CASSRQGSPLHF	TGTGCCAGCAGTCGACAGGGGTCACCCCTCCACTTT
TRBV5-1	NA	TRBJ2-7	few	CASSLEGMFDEQYF	TGCGCCAGCAGCTTGGAAGGGATGTTCGACGAGCAGTACTTC